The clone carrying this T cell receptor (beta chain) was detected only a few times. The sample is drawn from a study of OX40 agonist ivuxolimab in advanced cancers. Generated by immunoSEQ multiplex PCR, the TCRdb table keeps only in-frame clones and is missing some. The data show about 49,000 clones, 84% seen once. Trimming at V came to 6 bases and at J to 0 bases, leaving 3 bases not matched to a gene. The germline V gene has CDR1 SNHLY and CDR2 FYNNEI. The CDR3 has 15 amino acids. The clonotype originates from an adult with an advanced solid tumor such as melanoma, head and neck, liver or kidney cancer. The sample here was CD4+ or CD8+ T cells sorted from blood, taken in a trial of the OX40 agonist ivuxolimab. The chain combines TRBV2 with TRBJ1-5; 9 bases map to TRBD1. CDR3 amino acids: CASRRDRDSNQPQHF. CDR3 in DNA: TGTGCCAGCAGACGGGACAGGGATAGCAATCAGCCCCAGCATTTT.